This TCR beta chain comes out of a study of T cell responses to AZD1222 COVID-19 vaccine. Broader study findings: Clonal diversity was possibly underestimated; the donors were predominantly white British and more often female. At baseline, just six or seven AZD1222 recipients tested seropositive.

Details on this clone: Its antigen remains unidentified.

Sequencing was performed with immunoSEQ multiplex PCR; in TCRdb, only in-frame clones are kept and a portion is missing. The table records tens of thousands of clones, less than 95% of them present only once. This CDR3 spans 15 amino acids. Germline CDR1 is LGHNA and CDR2 is YSLEER. V lost 1 base, J lost 7 bases, and 6 bases stayed unmatched. Second-dose timings of about 4 or about 12 weeks were pooled. This rearrangement joins TRBV4-3 to TRBJ1-4; 7 bases are a match to TRBD1. The receptor was isolated from an adult who received the AZD1222 COVID-19 vaccine. The sequences come from peripheral blood, collected 28 days after the second AZD1222 dose. CDR3: CASSQGLGGGEKLFF. The CDR3 DNA follows: TGCGCCAGCAGCCAAGGTCTAGGGGGCGGTGAAAAACTGTTTTTT.